Each of the 5 T cell receptor beta chains below was sequenced from the same sample in a study of blood T cell repertoires in COVID-19. Only in-frame clones appear in the TCRdb table, and some are missing; sequencing was by immunoSEQ multiplex PCR. The table lists some 170,000 clones, around nine tenths of them singletons. The sequenced material came from peripheral blood. The receptors shown here come from a man in his sixties with active or convalescent COVID-19.

J is TRBJ1-1 and V is TRBV7-9, with 9 nucleotides matching TRBD1. Germline trimming cut 8 bases from V and 4 bases from J; bases unmatched to any gene: 2. Germline V gives CDR1 SEHNR, CDR2 FQNEAQ (reference sequence). This CDR3 contains 12 residues. CDR3 in amino acids: CASQTGGTEAFF. The CDR3 DNA is TGTGCCAGCCAGACAGGGGGCACTGAAGCTTTCTTT.

V usage is TRBV18 and J usage is TRBJ1-5; the D is unclear. Germline V gene data show CDR1 as KGHSH and CDR2 as LQKENI. V lost 5 bases to trimming and J lost 6 bases, with 11 bases between them. This CDR3 region has 13 residues. The CDR3 sequence is CASSTDLGQPQHF. For the CDR3, the DNA is TGTGCCAGCTCAACAGATTTGGGTCAGCCCCAGCATTTT.

The chain carries TRBV11-2 and TRBJ2-3, with 10 bases matching TRBD2. The CDR3 is made up of 16 amino acids. Germline values: CDR1 SGHAT, CDR2 FQNNGV. V was clipped by 1 base and J by 1 base; unmatched bases: 2. The CDR3 coding sequence is TGTGCCAGCAGCTTAGCCCTAGCGGGGGGCACAGATACGCAGTATTTT. It encodes CASSLALAGGTDTQYF.

A single count supports this clone. The chain has TRBV7-2 and TRBJ2-7; maybe TRBD2 (7 bases). CDR1 and CDR2 from the germline V gene are SGHTA and FQGNSA. The V end lost 1 base, the J end lost 4 bases, and 11 bases lay between the germline ends. The CDR3 sequence is 14 residues long. This chain's CDR3 is CASSLGGGPYEQYF. CDR3 DNA sequence: TGTGCCAGCAGCTTAGGGGGGGGCCCTTACGAGCAGTACTTC.

Details on this clone: Its ends do not fully match the called genes, so a read error is possible. The chain's CDR3 is CASSLRFWTGAIQAQHF. The DNA for the CDR3 is TGTGCCAGCAGCTTACGATTCTGGACAGGGGCAATTCAGGCCCAGCATTTT. This chain connects TRBV5-6 to TRBJ1-5; 9 bases fit TRBD1. This CDR3 contains 17 residues. CDR1 SGHDT and CDR2 YYEEEE come from the germline V gene.